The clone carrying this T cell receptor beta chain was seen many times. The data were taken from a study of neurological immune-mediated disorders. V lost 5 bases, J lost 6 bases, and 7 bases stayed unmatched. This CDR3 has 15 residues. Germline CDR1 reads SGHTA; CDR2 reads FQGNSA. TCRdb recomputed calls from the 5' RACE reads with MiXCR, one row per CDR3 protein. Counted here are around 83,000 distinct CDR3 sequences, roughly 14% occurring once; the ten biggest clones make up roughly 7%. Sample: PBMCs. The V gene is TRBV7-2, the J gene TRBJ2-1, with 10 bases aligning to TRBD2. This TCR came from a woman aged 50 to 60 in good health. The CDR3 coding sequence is TGTGCCAGCAGCATGCAGCGGGGGGGCTTCAATGAGCAGTTCTTC. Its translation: CASSMQRGGFNEQFF.